These 27 T cell receptor beta chains came from one sample sequenced in a study of blood T cell repertoires in COVID-19. Only in-frame clones appear in the TCRdb table, and some are missing; sequencing was by immunoSEQ multiplex PCR. The sample yields almost 200,000 clones, roughly three quarters seen once. The material sequenced was peripheral blood. These receptors all come from a woman between 40 and 55 years old with COVID-19, enrolled during active disease.

The rearrangement joins TRBV14 to TRBJ2-3; D is uncertain. This CDR3 comprises 11 residues. The germline gives CDR1 SGHDN, CDR2 FVKESK. Trimming pared 5 bases from V and 6 bases from J, leaving 6 bases between. The CDR3 bases are TGTGCCAGCAGCTTCCTTGATACGCAGTATTTT. Protein: CASSFLDTQYF.

The rearrangement links TRBV9 to TRBJ2-5; D may be TRBD2 (6 bases). Trimming pared 2 bases from V and 4 bases from J, leaving 15 bases between. The length of the CDR3 is 15 residues. CDR1 is SGDLS and CDR2 is YYNGEE in the germline V gene. The CDR3 region has the DNA TGTGCCAGCAGCGTTTCCGGGGGAATGCGAGAGACCCAGTACTTC. Its translation: CASSVSGGMRETQYF.

This clone has only one observation. The genes are TRBV7-2 and TRBJ2-7; D gene uncertain. The CDR3 has 15 amino acids. Germline CDR1 SGHTA, CDR2 FQGNSA. The V end was cut by 2 bases, the J end by 4 bases, with 15 bases between. The CDR3 DNA reads TGTGCCAGCAGCTTATCAGGCGCCACGATTTACGAGCAGTACTTC. Its protein product is CASSLSGATIYEQYF.

V gene TRBV9 combines with J gene TRBJ1-2; no clear D gene. CDR1 and CDR2 (germline): SGDLS, YYNGEE. The CDR3 consists of 11 residues. Trimming took off 4 bases at V and 13 bases at J, with 14 bases between the two ends. The CDR3 loop reads CASSSLICCTF. CDR3 nucleotides: TGTGCCAGCAGCTCACTAATTTGCTGCACCTTC.

The chain employs TRBV10-3 and TRBJ1-3; the D gene is possibly TRBD1 (6 bases). The CDR3 contains 13 residues. The germline gives CDR1 ENHRY, CDR2 SYGVKD. V shed 8 bases and J shed 6 bases, with 14 bases lying between them. CDR3 DNA: TGTGCCATCCGGGAAGGGGGGGCAAACACCATATATTTT. Amino acid sequence: CAIREGGANTIYF.

This sequence joins TRBV5-8 and TRBJ2-1, with 7 bases that match TRBD1. Germline trimming cut 0 bases from V and 0 bases from J; bases unmatched to any gene: 3. The CDR3 spans 16 residues. The V gene's germline CDR1 is SGHTS and CDR2 YDEGEE. CDR3 sequence: CASSLDRGASYNEQFF. The CDR3 bases are TGTGCCAGCAGCTTGGACAGGGGAGCCTCCTACAATGAGCAGTTCTTC.

The rearrangement links TRBV18 to TRBJ2-3, with a weak D call TRBD1 (5 bases). The CDR3 totals 15 residues. The germline V and J ends were trimmed by 3 bases and 6 bases, with 16 bases remaining between them. CDR1 and CDR2 from the germline V gene are KGHSH and LQKENI. As DNA, the CDR3 is TGTGCCAGCTCACCTGAAACCCCCCCAGGGGATACGCAGTATTTT. This codes for CASSPETPPGDTQYF.

The chain joins TRBV5-1 to TRBJ2-4, with D possibly being TRBD1 (5 bases). The CDR3 covers 16 residues. From germline, CDR1 is SGHRS and CDR2 YFSETQ. With 0 bases removed from V and 0 bases from J, the gap between germline ends came to 10 bases. CDR3 region: CASSLGGTGAKNIQYF. In nucleotides, the CDR3 is TGCGCCAGCAGCTTGGGGGGCACAGGAGCCAAAAACATTCAGTACTTC.

The gene calls are TRBV5-6 and TRBJ2-7; weak D call: TRBD2 (6 bases). V gave up 3 bases and J gave up 1 base, with 8 bases separating them. CDR1 SGHDT and CDR2 YYEEEE come from the germline V gene. The CDR3 totals 13 residues. CDR3 sequence (DNA): TGTGCCAGCAGCTACGGGGGTTCCTACGAGCAGTACTTC. It encodes CASSYGGSYEQYF.

A few counts support this clone. V usage is TRBV15 and J usage is TRBJ1-2, with D perhaps matching TRBD1 (5 bases). Germline V gene lookup returns CDR1 LNHNV and CDR2 YYDKDF (reference sequence). The CDR3 totals 14 residues. Trimming removed 0 bases at V and 8 bases at J, with 13 bases between. DNA for the CDR3: TGTGCCACCAGCAGAGATCCAAGGGGCAAAGGCTACACCTTC. Encoded protein: CATSRDPRGKGYTF.

V usage is TRBV20-1 and J usage is TRBJ1-1; D gene ambiguous. Germline V gives CDR1 DFQATT, CDR2 SNEGSKA (reference sequence). V gave up 6 bases and J gave up 3 bases, with 8 bases separating them. The CDR3 totals 11 residues. This CDR3 is CSAREYTEAFF. CDR3 sequence (DNA): TGCAGTGCCCGGGAGTACACTGAAGCTTTCTTT.

V is TRBV10-3 and J is TRBJ1-1, with D possibly being TRBD1 (5 bases). The CDR3 covers 13 residues. Between the trimmed V and J ends, which lost 2 bases and 4 bases, there was a span of 8 bases. Germline lookup yields CDR1 ENHRY and CDR2 SYGVKD. The CDR3 loop reads CAISERGGTEAFF. CDR3 coding DNA: TGTGCCATCAGTGAGCGGGGGGGCACTGAAGCTTTCTTT.

The chain combines TRBV27 with TRBJ1-1; 8 positions agree with TRBD1. The V segment lost 5 bases and the J segment 1 base; nucleotides outside the gene matches: 12. Germline V gene data show CDR1 as MNHEY and CDR2 as SMNVEV (reference sequence). The CDR3 is 17 residues long. CDR3 residues: CASSPYTPGGRNTEAFF. In DNA form, the CDR3 reads TGTGCCAGCAGTCCGTATACCCCAGGGGGCAGGAACACTGAAGCTTTCTTT.

CDR3 in amino acids: CASSSPRVSPNTQYF. CDR3 bases: TGTGCCAGCAGCAGTCCCCGGGTGTCTCCCAATACGCAGTATTTT. The V call is TRBV3-1 (or the pseudogene TRBV3-2), the J call TRBJ2-3; D remains ambiguous. Looked up from germline, CDR1 is LGHDT and CDR2 is YNNKEL (reference sequence). This CDR3 comprises 15 residues. Trimming left V 5 bases short and J 7 bases short, with 19 bases between.

The chain employs TRBV10-3 and TRBJ1-6; TRBD1 matches at 8 bases. The CDR3 loop spans 15 amino acids. The J segment lost 10 bases and the V segment lost 10 bases, leaving 15 bases of the junction unmatched. Per the germline V gene, CDR1 is ENHRY and CDR2 is SYGVKD. The CDR3 protein is CATNSDGQGGSPLHF. CDR3 nucleotide sequence: TGTGCCACCAATTCCGATGGACAGGGAGGATCACCCCTCCACTTT.

The chain employs TRBV10-3 and TRBJ2-5; TRBD1 might be the D (6 bases). V was pared by 0 bases and J by 4 bases, with 9 bases between. The CDR3 contains 14 residues. CDR1 ENHRY and CDR2 SYGVKD come from the germline V gene. CDR3 residues: CAISESRGSETQYF. Here the CDR3 DNA reads TGTGCCATCAGTGAGTCGAGGGGGTCAGAGACCCAGTACTTC.

The rearrangement uses TRBV29-1 and TRBJ2-7; perhaps TRBD2 as D (6 bases). CDR1 is SQVTM and CDR2 is ANQGSEA in the germline V gene. Between the trimmed V and J ends, which lost 6 bases and 0 bases, there was a span of 6 bases. The CDR3 is 11 residues long. CDR3 sequence: CSVGGSYEQYF. The CDR3 nucleotides are TGCAGCGTGGGGGGCTCCTACGAGCAGTACTTC.

V is TRBV5-1 and J is TRBJ1-5; no clear D. CDR3 length equals 13 residues. V was shortened by 0 bases and J by 5 bases, with 6 bases between the two germline ends. The germline gives CDR1 SGHRS, CDR2 YFSETQ. This chain's CDR3 is CASSLGQDQPQHF. The CDR3 bases are TGCGCCAGCAGCTTGGGGCAGGATCAGCCCCAGCATTTT.

V is TRBV6-5 and J is TRBJ1-6, with 8 bases lining up with TRBD1. The CDR3 contains 15 residues. CDR1 and CDR2 from the germline V gene are MNHEY and SVGAGI. The J segment lost 9 bases and the V segment lost 3 bases, leaving 7 bases of the junction unmatched. The CDR3 here is CASSYRDRGGSPLHF. As DNA, the CDR3 is TGTGCCAGCAGTTATAGAGACAGGGGAGGTTCACCCCTCCACTTT.

This chain uses TRBV5-8 with TRBJ1-3; D possibly corresponds to TRBD1 (5 bases). CDR3 length: 17 amino acids. Germline CDR1 SGHTS, CDR2 YDEGEE. The V gene lost 1 base and the J gene lost 4 bases, with 18 bases spanning the gap. The CDR3 is CASSLSIFQGTGNTIYF. The CDR3 DNA reads as TGTGCCAGCAGCTTGTCTATATTCCAGGGAACGGGAAACACCATATATTTT.

The chain employs TRBV3-1 (or the pseudogene TRBV3-2) and TRBJ2-4; D may be TRBD1 (5 bases). CDR1 LGHDT and CDR2 YNNKEL come from the germline V gene (reference sequence). Trimming removed 0 bases at V and 8 bases at J, with 14 bases between. This CDR3 has 15 amino acids. This CDR3 is CASSQDLKAGHIQYF. The CDR3 DNA follows: TGTGCCAGCAGCCAAGATTTGAAAGCAGGGCACATTCAGTACTTC.

This clone was counted once. The chain is built from TRBV11-2 and TRBJ2-5; D gene uncertain. The CDR3 has 12 residues. Germline V lookup: CDR1 SGHAT, CDR2 FQNNGV. Trimming stripped 5 bases from V and 7 bases from J, with 11 bases between. CDR3 region: CASSPEVGTQYF. CDR3 coding DNA: TGTGCCAGCAGCCCCGAGGTGGGGACCCAGTACTTC.

The DNA for the CDR3 is TGTGCCACCGCCGGGGGGACCGGGGAATACGAGCAGTACTTC. Protein sequence: CATAGGTGEYEQYF. This chain joins TRBV10-3 and TRBJ2-7; 7 nucleotides agree with TRBD2. Germline V CDR1 and CDR2: ENHRY, SYGVKD. This CDR3 is built from 14 residues. Trimming removed 10 bases from V and 4 bases from J; junction bases left unmatched: 13.

The J gene is TRBJ1-1, the V gene TRBV11-2, with TRBD1 identical over 8 bases. Germline CDR1 is SGHAT and CDR2 is FQNNGV. The CDR3 consists of 13 residues. V was clipped by 6 bases and J by 4 bases; unmatched bases: 4. CDR3: CASSFDRGTEAFF. In nucleotides, the CDR3 is TGTGCCAGCAGTTTCGACAGGGGCACTGAAGCTTTCTTT.

This sequence joins TRBV5-6 and TRBJ1-2; 8 nucleotides line up with TRBD1. This CDR3 spans 15 amino acids. CDR1 and CDR2 (germline): SGHDT, YYEEEE. V gave up 1 base and J gave up 0 bases; unmatched junction bases: 2. The CDR3 protein is CASSLRQGTNYGYTF. The DNA of the CDR3 is TGTGCCAGCAGCTTGAGACAGGGGACTAACTATGGCTACACCTTC.

The CDR3 spells CSARDQVGYTF. The CDR3 region has the DNA TGCAGTGCTAGAGATCAGGTCGGCTACACCTTC. This rearrangement joins TRBV20-1 to TRBJ1-2; D unclear. Trimming pared 0 bases from V and 8 bases from J, leaving 7 bases between. There are 11 residues in the CDR3. In germline, CDR1 is DFQATT, CDR2 SNEGSKA (reference sequence).

This sequence joins TRBV19 and TRBJ2-7; unclear D gene. V was shortened by 6 bases and J by 4 bases, with 10 bases between the two germline ends. CDR1 and CDR2 (germline): LNHDA, SQIVND (reference sequence). This CDR3 has 12 amino acids. CDR3 region: CASSMTGYEQYF. CDR3 nucleotide sequence: TGTGCCAGTAGCATGACGGGTTACGAGCAGTACTTC.